The rows below give T cell receptor beta chains drawn from one sample of a study of CD8+CD57+ T cells in acquired aplastic anemia. TCRdb fed the reads into MiXCR, producing one record per CDR3 protein. The sample comprises 250,000 or so distinct CDR3 sequences, around 45% of which are singletons, and about 7.8% rests with the top ten. The material sequenced was sorted CD4+, CD8+, or CD8+CD57+ T cells (not recorded which) from PBMCs. Receptors originate from a human donor with aplastic anemia. The CDR3 runs from the conserved cysteine through the conserved F or W. A D gene is named only where the DNA matches it firmly. Clone size is stated in some rows and not others, as once, few, many or a class when expanded.

d_call,v_call,clone_size,j_call,cdr3_nt,cdr3_aa
NA,TRBV4-3,few,TRBJ1-6,TGCGCCAGCAGCCACCAACCCTATTCACCCCTCCACTTT,CASSHQPYSPLHF
NA,TRBV7-9,many,TRBJ2-7,TGTGCCAGCAGCTTAGCAGTCCTGCCCTACGAGCAGTACTTC,CASSLAVLPYEQYF
NA,TRBV7-2,many,TRBJ1-5,TGTGCCAGCAGTTATTACGCTAATCAGCCCCAGCATTTT,CASSYYANQPQHF
NA,TRBV4-1,many,TRBJ2-7,TGCGCCAGCAGCCCTGGAACAGGAGCCTACGAGCAGTACTTC,CASSPGTGAYEQYF
NA,TRBV12-3/TRBV12-4,many,TRBJ2-6,TGTGCCAGCAGGGTAGACAGCTCTGGGGCCAACGTCCTGACTTTC,CASRVDSSGANVLTF
TRBD1,TRBV7-6,NA,TRBJ2-2,TGTGCCAGCAGCCATCCGGGACAGGGCACCGGGGAGCTGTTTTTT,CASSHPGQGTGELFF
TRBD1,TRBV29-1,NA,TRBJ2-7,TGCAGCGTTGTGTCCAGGGGGCGGACCACCTACGAGCAGTACTTC,CSVVSRGRTTYEQYF
NA,TRBV7-2,many,TRBJ2-7,TGTGCCAGCAGCTTAGATCTTGCTGCGTCTAAACGACCCTACGAGCAGTACTTC,CASSLDLAASKRPYEQYF
TRBD2,TRBV20-1,many,TRBJ2-7,TGCAGTGCGAGGGGCCCGAGGAGACTAGCGGGAGAGCAGTACTTC,CSARGPRRLAGEQYF
NA,TRBV10-1,NA,TRBJ1-1,TGCGCCAGCAGCCCGAGGGCCTCGGACACTGAAGCTTTCTTT,CASSPRASDTEAFF
TRBD2,TRBV29-1,NA,TRBJ2-5,TGCAGCGTTGAACGGGAGGCCCAGTACTTC,CSVEREAQYF
TRBD2,TRBV9,once,TRBJ2-7,TGCGCCAGCAGCTTGGGACTAGCGGACTATCATTACGAGCAGTACTTC,CASSLGLADYHYEQYF
TRBD2,TRBV6-4,NA,TRBJ2-1,TGTGCCAGCAGTGTGACTAGCGGGAGCACAGATACGCAGTTCTTC,CASSVTSGSTDTQFF
NA,TRBV7-9,many,TRBJ2-1,TGTGCCAGCAGCTTAGCGCAGGGGACCTACAATGAGCAGTTCTTC,CASSLAQGTYNEQFF
NA,TRBV5-4,NA,TRBJ1-3,TGTGCGACGCGGTCGGTACTGGGAAACACCATATATTTT,CATRSVLGNTIYF
TRBD2,TRBV20-1,NA,TRBJ2-5,TGCAGTGCTAGTTCGGGGACTAGCGGGAGGGCGGAGACCCAGTACTTC,CSASSGTSGRAETQYF
TRBD1,TRBV10-3,NA,TRBJ2-1,TGTGCCATCAGTGATCGGGACAGGGGGAGAAATGAGCAGTTCTTC,CAISDRDRGRNEQFF
NA,TRBV15,NA,TRBJ1-2,TGTGCCACCAGCAGAGACACGGGAGGGGTCTATGGCTACACCTTC,CATSRDTGGVYGYTF
NA,TRBV25-1,many,TRBJ1-4,TGTGCCAGCACAGGGGACACGTGGGGCGAAAAACTGTTTTTT,CASTGDTWGEKLFF
NA,TRBV9,NA,TRBJ1-2,TGTGCCAGCACCCGCGAGGGCACAAGCTATGGCTACACCTTC,CASTREGTSYGYTF
TRBD1,TRBV24-1,NA,TRBJ2-7,TGTGCCACCAGTGATCCCGGGACAGGATTAGCCTACGAGCAGTACTTC,CATSDPGTGLAYEQYF
NA,TRBV20-1,many,TRBJ2-1,TGCAGTGCTAGAGCCAGTAGCTCCTACAATGAGCAGTTCTTC,CSARASSSYNEQFF
TRBD1,TRBV20-1,NA,TRBJ2-1,TGCAGTGCGCTGACAGGGGGGCAGGACAATGAGCAGTTCTTC,CSALTGGQDNEQFF
TRBD1,TRBV5-6,NA,TRBJ1-2,TGTGCCAGCAGCTCCCGGGACAGGGGGTTGCATGGCTACACCTTC,CASSSRDRGLHGYTF
NA,TRBV25-1,NA,TRBJ1-1,TGTGCCAGCAGTTTATTCGATCGGGGCTCAGGATTGAACACTGAAGCTTTCTTT,CASSLFDRGSGLNTEAFF
NA,TRBV7-4,NA,TRBJ2-5,TGTGCCAGCAGTTTTGTGGGGGCCACCGGACACCTTCAAGAGACCCAGTACTTC,CASSFVGATGHLQETQYF
TRBD2,TRBV20-1,many,TRBJ2-1,TGCAGTGCAATAGGCGGGACTAGCGGGATTGATGAGCAGTTCTTC,CSAIGGTSGIDEQFF
TRBD1,TRBV7-9,many,TRBJ1-2,TGTGCCAGCAACTACCGGGACAGGGACCTTGACTATGGCTACACCTTC,CASNYRDRDLDYGYTF
TRBD1,TRBV7-3,many,TRBJ2-5,TGTGCCAGCAGCTCAACAGGGGGCGGAGAGACCCAGTACTTC,CASSSTGGGETQYF
TRBD1,TRBV30,many,TRBJ2-7,TGTGCCTGGAGTGAGGACAGGGAGCCCTACGAGCAGTACTTC,CAWSEDREPYEQYF
NA,TRBV5-1,many,TRBJ2-3,TGCGCCAGCAGCTTATCAGCGAAACCCACAGATACGCAGTATTTT,CASSLSAKPTDTQYF
NA,TRBV7-6,many,TRBJ1-1,TGTGCCAGCAGCTTATCAAACAAGAACACTGAAGCTTTCTTT,CASSLSNKNTEAFF
TRBD2,TRBV15,many,TRBJ2-7,TGTGCCACCAGCACTAACCGACTAGCGGGGGGCCTCCAATTCTCCTACGAGCAGTACTTC,CATSTNRLAGGLQFSYEQYF
NA,TRBV12-3/TRBV12-4,few,TRBJ2-2,TGTGCCAGCAGTTACGTCCAGGGGGACACCGGGGGGCTGTTTTTT,CASSYVQGDTGGLFF